This note documents a single T cell receptor beta chain sequence. Its matching antigen is unknown. The donor cohort consisted entirely of Caucasian adults residing in Nashville, Tennessee. CD8 memory was a combination of CD45RO+ cells and CCR7-negative CD45RA+ TemRA cells. This entry comes from a study of shared clonotypes between healthy human individuals. Study results and caveats: The sharing of 4% to 5.5% of naive CD4 clonotypes was seen across a handful of donors. Blood was the sole source, and tissue repertoires probably differ.

Assay: immunoSEQ multiplex PCR; the TCRdb copy retains only in-frame clones and omits some. This sample has approximately 88,000 clones, with over 60% found just once. The receptor comes from a young man in good health. The specimen sequenced was memory CD8+ T cells sorted from blood. Subset given: CD45RO+ cells pooled with CCR7-negative TemRA cells.

CDR3 in amino acids: CASSQALGGFDEQFF. The DNA for the CDR3 is TGCGCCAGCAGCCAAGCGTTAGGAGGTTTCGATGAGCAGTTCTTC. The V and J genes are TRBV4-1 and TRBJ2-1; D may be TRBD2 (5 bases). Germline V lookup: CDR1 MGHRA, CDR2 YSYEKL. The CDR3 extends over 15 amino acids. Deletions cut 1 base from V and 8 bases from J, with 15 bases between.